This is a list of T cell receptor beta chains from one sample in a study of blood T cell repertoires in COVID-19. The table came from immunoSEQ multiplex PCR; TCRdb's copy has only in-frame clones and leaves some out. Of around 120,000 clones listed, 90% are singletons. The sample comprised peripheral blood. The receptors were gathered from a woman aged 60-70 years with COVID-19, enrolled during active disease. CDR3s include the opening cysteine and the closing phenylalanine or tryptophan. A D gene is named only where the DNA matches it firmly. Expanded clones are given a class, and other clones once, few, many or no size at all.

j_call clone_size d_call v_call cdr3_nt cdr3_aa
TRBJ2-3 NA TRBD1 TRBV4-3 TGCGCCAGCAGCCAAGGGGACAGGATCACAGATACGCAGTATTTT CASSQGDRITDTQYF
TRBJ1-1 NA NA TRBV29-1 TGCAGTGTTGGCTTTCGGCAGGCGAACACTGAAGCTTTCTTT CSVGFRQANTEAFF
TRBJ1-1 NA TRBD1 TRBV29-1 TGCAGCGTTGATAAGGCAGGGGGCACTGAAGCTTTCTTT CSVDKAGGTEAFF
TRBJ2-5 NA NA TRBV5-1 TGCGCCAGCAGCTTAGGAGGGCGCAGACCCCAAGAGACCCAGTACTTC CASSLGGRRPQETQYF
TRBJ1-4 NA TRBD1 TRBV7-9 TGTGCCAGCAGCTTTAATGCAGGGGGAAATGAAAAACTGTTTTTT CASSFNAGGNEKLFF
TRBJ2-5 NA NA TRBV5-5 TGTGCCAGCAGCTTGGTGGGGCAGGGTCAAGAGACCCAGTACTTC CASSLVGQGQETQYF
TRBJ2-7 NA TRBD1 TRBV5-8 TGTGCCAGCAGCTTGCCAGGGGGTTACTACGAGCAGTACTTC CASSLPGGYYEQYF
TRBJ1-2 NA NA TRBV27 TGTGCCAGCAGAGAGCCCGGACGGGAGAACTATGGCTACACCTTC CASREPGRENYGYTF
TRBJ2-2 NA TRBD2 TRBV6-4 TGTGCCAGCAGTGACTCCGGGGGGGGCTCACCTAACACCGGGGAGCTGTTTTTT CASSDSGGGSPNTGELFF
TRBJ1-2 NA TRBD1 TRBV3-1/TRBV3-2 TGTGCCAGCAGCCAAGACTGGACAGGGGGAAGTGATGGCTACACCTTC CASSQDWTGGSDGYTF
TRBJ2-7 few NA TRBV5-6 TGTGCCAGCAGCGCAGTCGGATTGGACAGTTACTACGAGCAGTACTTC CASSAVGLDSYYEQYF
TRBJ1-2 NA NA TRBV13 TGTGCCAGCAGCTCTCCAAGGACTGATTCTAGGGCCTATGGCTACACCTTC CASSSPRTDSRAYGYTF
TRBJ1-6 NA TRBD1 TRBV18 TGTGCCAGCTCACGGACAGGGAGCGATTCACCCCTCCACTTT CASSRTGSDSPLHF
TRBJ1-2 NA TRBD1 TRBV7-2 TGTGCCAGCAGCTTAGTGCAGGGGGACTATGGCTACACCTTC CASSLVQGDYGYTF
TRBJ2-7 NA NA TRBV9 TGTGCCAGCAGCGTAGGACAGACCCTCACCTACGAGCAGTACTTC CASSVGQTLTYEQYF
TRBJ2-7 NA TRBD1 TRBV5-1 TGCGCCAGCAGCAGGACAGGGGGGACCTACGAGCAGTACTTC CASSRTGGTYEQYF
TRBJ1-2 NA NA TRBV5-6 TGTGCCAGCAGCCGAGGACAATTTAACTATGGCTACACCTTC CASSRGQFNYGYTF
TRBJ2-1 NA NA TRBV20-1 TGCAGTGCTGGTGACAGCGCCTCCGGCTACAATGAGCAGTTCTTC CSAGDSASGYNEQFF
TRBJ1-2 NA TRBD1 TRBV27 TGTGCCAGCAGTTCAAGGAGGGGGACAGATAACTATGGCTACACCTTC CASSSRRGTDNYGYTF
TRBJ1-1 NA NA TRBV7-9 TGTGCCAGCAGCTTTTCGCGGAAACTGAACACTGAAGCTTTCTTT CASSFSRKLNTEAFF
TRBJ2-1 NA TRBD2 TRBV7-3 TGTGCCAGCAGCTCGGGACTAGCCGCCAATGAGCAGTTCTTC CASSSGLAANEQFF
TRBJ1-2 NA NA TRBV18 TGTGCCAGCTCACCATTCTCACAGCCCGACTATGGCTACACCTTC CASSPFSQPDYGYTF
TRBJ2-2 NA TRBD1 TRBV15 TGTGCCACCAGCAGCAGACAGGGACAGACCGGGGAGCTGTTTTTT CATSSRQGQTGELFF
TRBJ2-5 NA TRBD2 TRBV13 TGTGCCAGCAGCTTTGGGACTAGCGGAGAGACCCAGTACTTC CASSFGTSGETQYF
TRBJ2-1 NA NA TRBV9 TGTGCCAGCAGCGTAGCTCAGGGAAGGGTGGCTGAGCAGTTCTTC CASSVAQGRVAEQFF
TRBJ2-5 NA NA TRBV5-1 TGCGCCAGCAGCTTTGATTCTCCAGGGACGGAGGAGGGTAAAGAGACCCAGTACTTC CASSFDSPGTEEGKETQYF
TRBJ1-2 NA NA TRBV18 TGTGCCAGCTCACCTTACAGGGATACGGACTATGGCTACACCTTC CASSPYRDTDYGYTF
TRBJ1-1 NA TRBD1 TRBV13 TGTGCCAGCAGCTTAAACAGGGGGGCGTTCTTT CASSLNRGAFF
TRBJ2-7 NA NA TRBV12-5 TGTGCTAGTGGTTTGCGGTCTTCCCTCTCCTACGAGCAGTACTTC CASGLRSSLSYEQYF
TRBJ1-4 NA NA TRBV29-1 TGCAGCGCCCGGACTCCAACTAATGAAAAACTGTTTTTT CSARTPTNEKLFF
TRBJ1-1 NA NA TRBV29-1 TGCAGCGTCCTGGGACACCTGAACACTGAAGCTTTCTTT CSVLGHLNTEAFF
TRBJ2-5 NA TRBD1 TRBV10-3 TGTGCCATCTCCCGGGGGACAGGGGGTAACAAAGAGACCCAGTACTTC CAISRGTGGNKETQYF
TRBJ2-7 NA NA TRBV7-9 TGTGCCAGCAGCTTAGGCGGCAGCTTCTACGAGCAGTACTTC CASSLGGSFYEQYF
TRBJ1-1 NA NA TRBV14 TGTGCCAGCAAAAAAGCCGCACGGGAGAACACTGAAGCTTTCTTT CASKKAARENTEAFF
TRBJ1-4 NA NA TRBV6-1 TGTGCCAGCAGTGAATTTTTGGCAGGGGAGAAACTGTTTTTT CASSEFLAGEKLFF
TRBJ1-1 NA TRBD1 TRBV7-2 TGTGCCAGCAGCCTACAGGGGGCGCGCACTGAAGCTTTCTTT CASSLQGARTEAFF
TRBJ1-1 NA TRBD1 TRBV5-1 TGCGCCAGCAGCCCCTGGACAGGGAACACTGAAGCTTTCTTT CASSPWTGNTEAFF
TRBJ1-4 NA TRBD1 TRBV3-1/TRBV3-2 TGTGCCAGCAGCACCTCGTCCGGGACAGGGAATGAAAAACTGTTTTTT CASSTSSGTGNEKLFF
TRBJ1-5 NA NA TRBV2 TGTGCCAGCAGGCCGGCAGGGAGGGAGTATCAGCCCCAGCATTTT CASRPAGREYQPQHF